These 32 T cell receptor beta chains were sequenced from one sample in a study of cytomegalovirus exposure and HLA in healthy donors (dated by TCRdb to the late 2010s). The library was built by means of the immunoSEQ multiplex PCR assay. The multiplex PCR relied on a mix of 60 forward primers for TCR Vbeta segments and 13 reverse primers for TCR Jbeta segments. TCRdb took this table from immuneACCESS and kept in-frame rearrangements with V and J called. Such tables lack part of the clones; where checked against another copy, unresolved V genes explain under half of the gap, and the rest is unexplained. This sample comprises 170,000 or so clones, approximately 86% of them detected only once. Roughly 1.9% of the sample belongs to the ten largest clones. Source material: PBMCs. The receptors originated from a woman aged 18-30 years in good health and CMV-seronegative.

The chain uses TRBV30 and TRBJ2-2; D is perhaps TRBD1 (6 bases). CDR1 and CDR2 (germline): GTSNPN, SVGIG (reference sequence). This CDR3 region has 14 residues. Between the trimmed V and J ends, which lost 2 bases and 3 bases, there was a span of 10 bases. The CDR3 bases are TGTGCCTGGAGTACAACAGGGTACACCGGGGAGCTGTTTTTT. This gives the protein CAWSTTGYTGELFF.

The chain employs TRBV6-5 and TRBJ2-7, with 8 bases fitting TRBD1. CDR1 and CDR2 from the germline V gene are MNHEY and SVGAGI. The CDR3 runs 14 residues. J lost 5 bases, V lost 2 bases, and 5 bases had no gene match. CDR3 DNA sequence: TGTGCCAGCAGTTACCGGGACAGGACACACGAGCAGTACTTC. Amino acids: CASSYRDRTHEQYF.

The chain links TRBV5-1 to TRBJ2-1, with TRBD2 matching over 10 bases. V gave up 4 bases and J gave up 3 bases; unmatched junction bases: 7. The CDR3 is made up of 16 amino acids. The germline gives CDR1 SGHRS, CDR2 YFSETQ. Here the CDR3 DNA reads TGCGCCAGCAGCATATTTAGCGGGGGGTTCTACAATGAGCAGTTCTTC. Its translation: CASSIFSGGFYNEQFF.

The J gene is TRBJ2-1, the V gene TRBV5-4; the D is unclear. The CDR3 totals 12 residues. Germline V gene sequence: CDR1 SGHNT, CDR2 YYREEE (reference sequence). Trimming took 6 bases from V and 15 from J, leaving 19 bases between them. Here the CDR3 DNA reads TGTGCCAGCACCCCCCCGGTCGAGCCGCGGTTCTTC. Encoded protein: CASTPPVEPRFF.

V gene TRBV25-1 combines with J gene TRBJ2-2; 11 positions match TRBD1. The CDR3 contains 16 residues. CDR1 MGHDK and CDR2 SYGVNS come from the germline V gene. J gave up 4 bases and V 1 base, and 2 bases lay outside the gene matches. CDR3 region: CASSESGTGGTGELFF. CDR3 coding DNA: TGTGCCAGCAGTGAATCCGGGACAGGGGGCACCGGGGAGCTGTTTTTT.

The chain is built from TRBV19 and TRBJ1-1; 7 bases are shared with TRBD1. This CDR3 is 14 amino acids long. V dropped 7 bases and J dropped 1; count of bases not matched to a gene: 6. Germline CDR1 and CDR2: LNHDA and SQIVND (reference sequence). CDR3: CASNSGDRNTEAFF. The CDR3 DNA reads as TGTGCCAGTAACTCAGGGGACAGGAACACTGAAGCTTTCTTT.

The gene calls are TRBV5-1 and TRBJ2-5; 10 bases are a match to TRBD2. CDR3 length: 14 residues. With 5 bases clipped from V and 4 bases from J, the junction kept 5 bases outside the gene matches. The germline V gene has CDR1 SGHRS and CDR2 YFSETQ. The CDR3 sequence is CASSAIAGGETQYF. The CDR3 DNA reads TGCGCCAGCAGTGCCATAGCGGGAGGAGAGACCCAGTACTTC. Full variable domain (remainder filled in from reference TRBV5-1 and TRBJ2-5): KAGVTQTPRYLIKTRGQQVTLSCSPISGHRSVSWYQQTPGQGLQFLFEYFSETQRNKGNFPGRFSGRQFSNSRSEMNVSTLELGDSALYLCASSAIAGGETQYFGPGTRLLVL.

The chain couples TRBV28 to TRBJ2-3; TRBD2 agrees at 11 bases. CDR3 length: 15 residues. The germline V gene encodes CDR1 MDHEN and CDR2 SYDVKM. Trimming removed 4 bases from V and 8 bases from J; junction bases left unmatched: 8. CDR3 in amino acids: CASSSDGGLAGTQYF. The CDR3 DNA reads TGTGCCAGCAGTTCGGACGGTGGACTAGCGGGTACGCAGTATTTT.

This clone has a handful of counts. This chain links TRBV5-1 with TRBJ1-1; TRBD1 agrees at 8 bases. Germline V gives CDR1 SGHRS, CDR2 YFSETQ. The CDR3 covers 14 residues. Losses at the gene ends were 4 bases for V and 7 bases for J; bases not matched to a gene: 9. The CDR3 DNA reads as TGCGCCAGCAGCGATCTCAGGGGGCGCTTTGAAGCTTTCTTT. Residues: CASSDLRGRFEAFF.

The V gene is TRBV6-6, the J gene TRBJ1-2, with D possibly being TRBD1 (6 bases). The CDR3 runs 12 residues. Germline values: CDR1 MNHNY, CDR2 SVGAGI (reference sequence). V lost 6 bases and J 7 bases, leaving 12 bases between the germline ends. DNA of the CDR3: TGTGCCAGCAGAATCGACAGGTTTGGCTACACCTTC. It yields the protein CASRIDRFGYTF.

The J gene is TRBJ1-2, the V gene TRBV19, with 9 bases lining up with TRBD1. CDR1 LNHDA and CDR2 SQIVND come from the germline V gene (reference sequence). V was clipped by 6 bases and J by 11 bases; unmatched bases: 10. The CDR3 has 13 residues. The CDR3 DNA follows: TGTGCCAGTAGGGGGACAGGGAGACCTCTTTACACCTTC. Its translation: CASRGTGRPLYTF. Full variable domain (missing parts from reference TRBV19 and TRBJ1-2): DGGITQSPKYLFRKEGQNVTLSCEQNLNHDAMYWYRQDPGQGLRLIYYSQIVNDFQKGDIAEGYSVSREKKESFPLTVTSAQKNPTAFYLCASRGTGRPLYTFGSGTRLTVV.

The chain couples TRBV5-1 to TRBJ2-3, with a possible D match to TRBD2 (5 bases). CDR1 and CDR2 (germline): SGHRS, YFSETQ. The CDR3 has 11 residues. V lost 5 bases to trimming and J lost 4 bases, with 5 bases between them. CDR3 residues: CASREADTQYF. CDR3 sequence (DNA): TGCGCCAGCAGGGAGGCAGATACGCAGTATTTT.

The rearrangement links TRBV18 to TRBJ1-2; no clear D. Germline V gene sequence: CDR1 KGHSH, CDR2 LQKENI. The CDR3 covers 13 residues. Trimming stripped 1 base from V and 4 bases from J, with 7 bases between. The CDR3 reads CASSPLEAYGYTF. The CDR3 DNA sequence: TGTGCCAGCTCACCACTAGAGGCCTATGGCTACACCTTC.

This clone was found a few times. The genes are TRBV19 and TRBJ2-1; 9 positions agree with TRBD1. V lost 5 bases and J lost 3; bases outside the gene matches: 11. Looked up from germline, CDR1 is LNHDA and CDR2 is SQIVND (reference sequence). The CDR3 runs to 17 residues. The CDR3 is CASSASIPGQGYNEQFF. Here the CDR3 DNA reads TGTGCCAGTAGTGCTTCAATCCCGGGACAGGGCTACAATGAGCAGTTCTTC. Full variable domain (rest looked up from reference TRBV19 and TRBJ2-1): DGGITQSPKYLFRKEGQNVTLSCEQNLNHDAMYWYRQDPGQGLRLIYYSQIVNDFQKGDIAEGYSVSREKKESFPLTVTSAQKNPTAFYLCASSASIPGQGYNEQFFGPGTRLTVL.

The DNA of the CDR3 is TGTGCCAGCAGTGATTCGGGGGGTGGGGACTATGAGCAGTTCTTC. It is translated as CASSDSGGGDYEQFF. The rearrangement links TRBV6-1 to TRBJ2-1; TRBD2 matches at 7 bases. With 3 bases clipped from V and 8 bases from J, the junction kept 10 bases outside the gene matches. Germline-derived CDR1 and CDR2 are MNHNS and SASEGT. CDR3 length: 15 amino acids.

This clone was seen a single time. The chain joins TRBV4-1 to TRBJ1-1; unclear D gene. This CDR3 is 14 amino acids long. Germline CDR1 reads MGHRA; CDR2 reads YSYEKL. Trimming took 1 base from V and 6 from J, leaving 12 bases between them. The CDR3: CASSQVEGGAEAFF. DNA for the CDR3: TGCGCCAGCAGCCAAGTTGAGGGTGGCGCTGAAGCTTTCTTT.

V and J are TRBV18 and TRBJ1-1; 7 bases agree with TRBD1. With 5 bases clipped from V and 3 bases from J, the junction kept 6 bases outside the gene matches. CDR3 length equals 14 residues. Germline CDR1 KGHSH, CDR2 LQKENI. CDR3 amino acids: CASSTTGKDTEAFF. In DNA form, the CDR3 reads TGTGCCAGCTCAACGACAGGGAAGGACACTGAAGCTTTCTTT.

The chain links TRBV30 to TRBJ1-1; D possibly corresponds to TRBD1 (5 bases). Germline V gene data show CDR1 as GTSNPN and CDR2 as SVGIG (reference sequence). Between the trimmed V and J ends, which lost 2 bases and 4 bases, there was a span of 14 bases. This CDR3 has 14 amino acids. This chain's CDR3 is CAWSSQGFSTEAFF. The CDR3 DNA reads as TGTGCCTGGAGTTCTCAGGGCTTCTCCACTGAAGCTTTCTTT.

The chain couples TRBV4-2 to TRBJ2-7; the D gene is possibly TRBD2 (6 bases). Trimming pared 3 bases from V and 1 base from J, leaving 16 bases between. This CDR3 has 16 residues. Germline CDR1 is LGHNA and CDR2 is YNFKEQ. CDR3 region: CASSQNFGGLSYEQYF. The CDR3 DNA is TGTGCCAGCAGCCAGAATTTCGGAGGGTTATCCTACGAGCAGTACTTC.

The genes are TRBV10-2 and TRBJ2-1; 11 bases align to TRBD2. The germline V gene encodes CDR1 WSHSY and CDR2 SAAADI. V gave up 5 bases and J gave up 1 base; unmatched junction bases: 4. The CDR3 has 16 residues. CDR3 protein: CASSKGTSGSYNEQFF. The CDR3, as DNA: TGCGCCAGCAGTAAAGGGACTAGCGGATCCTACAATGAGCAGTTCTTC.

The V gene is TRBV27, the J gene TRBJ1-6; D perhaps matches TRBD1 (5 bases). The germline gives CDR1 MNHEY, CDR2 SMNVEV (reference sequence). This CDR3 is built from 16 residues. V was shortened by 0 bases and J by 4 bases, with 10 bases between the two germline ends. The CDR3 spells CASSLSPTGYNSPLHF. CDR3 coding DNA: TGTGCCAGCAGTTTATCCCCAACAGGATATAATTCACCCCTCCACTTT.

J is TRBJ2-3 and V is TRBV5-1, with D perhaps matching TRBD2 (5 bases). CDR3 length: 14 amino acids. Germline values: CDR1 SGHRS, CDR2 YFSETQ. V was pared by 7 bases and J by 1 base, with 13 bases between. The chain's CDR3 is CASRRDLGTDTQYF. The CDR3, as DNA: TGCGCCAGCCGACGGGATTTAGGCACAGATACGCAGTATTTT.

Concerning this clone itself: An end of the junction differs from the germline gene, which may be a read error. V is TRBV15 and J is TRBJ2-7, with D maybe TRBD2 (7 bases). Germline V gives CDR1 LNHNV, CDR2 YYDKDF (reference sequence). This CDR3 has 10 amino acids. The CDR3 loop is CATSVKGGGF. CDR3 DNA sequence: TGTGCCACCAGCGTGAAGGGGGGGGGATTC.

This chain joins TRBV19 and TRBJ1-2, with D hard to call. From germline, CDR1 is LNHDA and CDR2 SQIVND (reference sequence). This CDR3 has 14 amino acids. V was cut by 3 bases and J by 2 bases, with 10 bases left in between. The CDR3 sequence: CASSIPLGNYGYTF. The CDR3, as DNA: TGTGCCAGTAGTATCCCCCTCGGGAACTATGGCTACACCTTC.

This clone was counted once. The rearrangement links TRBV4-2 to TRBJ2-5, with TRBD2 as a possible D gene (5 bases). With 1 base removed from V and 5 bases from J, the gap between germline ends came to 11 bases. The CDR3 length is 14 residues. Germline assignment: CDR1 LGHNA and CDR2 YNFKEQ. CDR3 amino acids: CASSQAYPGETQYF. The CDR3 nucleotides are TGTGCCAGCAGCCAAGCCTACCCGGGGGAGACCCAGTACTTC.

This CDR3 is CASSVRGGNTGELFF. The CDR3 region has the DNA TGTGCCAGCAGTGTTCGGGGGGGTAACACCGGGGAGCTGTTTTTT. The chain recombines TRBV2 with TRBJ2-2; 8 bases are a match to TRBD2. Trimming removed 4 bases from V and 2 bases from J; junction bases left unmatched: 3. The CDR3 runs to 15 residues. Germline V CDR1 and CDR2: SNHLY, FYNNEI.

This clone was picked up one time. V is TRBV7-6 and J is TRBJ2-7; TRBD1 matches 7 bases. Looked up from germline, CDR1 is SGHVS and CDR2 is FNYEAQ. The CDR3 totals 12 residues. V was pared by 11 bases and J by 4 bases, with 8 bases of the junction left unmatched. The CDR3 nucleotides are TGTGCCGGATTATTACAGGGGTACGAGCAGTACTTC. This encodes CAGLLQGYEQYF.

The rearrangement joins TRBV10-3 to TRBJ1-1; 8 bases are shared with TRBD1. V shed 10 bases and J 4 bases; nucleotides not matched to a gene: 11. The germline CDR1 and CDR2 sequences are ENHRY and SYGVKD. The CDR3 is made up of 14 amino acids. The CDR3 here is CATYPGQGGTEAFF. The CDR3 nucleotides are TGTGCCACCTACCCAGGACAGGGCGGCACTGAAGCTTTCTTT.

Here the CDR3 DNA reads TGTGCCAGCAGGAGGGACAGGGGACTCGCCGAGCAGTACTTC. Translated: CASRRDRGLAEQYF. The J gene is TRBJ2-7, the V gene TRBV2; the match to TRBD1 covers 10 bases. CDR1 is SNHLY and CDR2 is FYNNEI in the germline V gene. The J segment lost 6 bases and the V segment lost 6 bases, leaving 8 bases of the junction unmatched. The CDR3 covers 14 residues.

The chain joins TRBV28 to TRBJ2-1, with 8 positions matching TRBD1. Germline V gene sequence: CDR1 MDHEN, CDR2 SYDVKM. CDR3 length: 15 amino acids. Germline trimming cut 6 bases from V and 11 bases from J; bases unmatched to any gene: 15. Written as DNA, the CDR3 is TGTGCCAGCAGCCCTCCGCGCGAATCAGGGGGCAAGCAGTTCTTC. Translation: CASSPPRESGGKQFF.

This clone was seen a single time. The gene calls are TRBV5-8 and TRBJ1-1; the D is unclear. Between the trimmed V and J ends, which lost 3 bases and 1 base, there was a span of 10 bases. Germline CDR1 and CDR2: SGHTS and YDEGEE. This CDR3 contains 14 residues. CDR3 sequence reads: CASSSRFPNTEAFF. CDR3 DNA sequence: TGTGCCAGCAGCTCTCGTTTTCCGAACACTGAAGCTTTCTTT.

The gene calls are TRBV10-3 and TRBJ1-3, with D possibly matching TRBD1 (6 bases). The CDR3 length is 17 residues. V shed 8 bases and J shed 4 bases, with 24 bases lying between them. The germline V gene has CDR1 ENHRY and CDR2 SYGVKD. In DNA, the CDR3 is TGTGCCATCCATAGGGGGGGGCCTCATTTGGAGGGAAACACCATATATTTT. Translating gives CAIHRGGPHLEGNTIYF.